The 3 T cell receptor beta chains given below trace back to one sample, sequenced in a study of shared clonotypes between healthy human individuals (TCRdb year 2020). The library was produced with the immunoSEQ multiplex PCR assay. The table was pulled from immuneACCESS by TCRdb, which kept in-frame rearrangements only. Such tables lose some clones; where checked, under half of the loss comes from unresolved V genes, and the rest has no known cause. Counted in this sample were some 1.4 million clones; roughly 96% of them appeared once. The ten top clones hold roughly 1.2% of the sample. Source material: naive CD4+ T cells sorted from blood. The cell subset or site label, read with the paper, signifies: CD45RA+ positively selected. The receptors were gathered from a young man in good health.

J is TRBJ2-3 and V is TRBV5-6, with 11 nucleotides matching TRBD1. Germline V lookup: CDR1 SGHDT, CDR2 YYEEEE. This CDR3 spans 13 amino acids. The ends lost 3 bases at V and 6 bases at J; junction bases unmatched: 0. The CDR3 nucleotides are TGTGCCAGCAGCTGGGACAGGGGGGATACGCAGTATTTT. It translates to CASSWDRGDTQYF.

The chain joins TRBV7-6 to TRBJ1-1; D is unresolved. Looked up from germline, CDR1 is SGHVS and CDR2 is FNYEAQ. The CDR3 length is 13 residues. Deletions cut 4 bases from V and 1 base from J, with 7 bases between. For the CDR3, the DNA is TGTGCCAGCAGCTCGACACCGAACACTGAAGCTTTCTTT. Translated: CASSSTPNTEAFF.

The chain joins TRBV18 to TRBJ1-3; no clear D. CDR1 is KGHSH, CDR2 LQKENI, per germline. Trimming took off 2 bases at V and 0 bases at J, with 14 bases between the two ends. There are 17 residues in the CDR3. CDR3 DNA: TGTGCCAGCTCACCAGAAGGCGCGCTCCTCTCTGGAAACACCATATATTTT. Protein: CASSPEGALLSGNTIYF. The full variable domain, in which reference TRBV18 and TRBJ1-3 provide the parts outside the CDR3, is NAGVMQNPRHLVRRRGQEARLRCSPMKGHSHVYWYRQLPEEGLKFMVYLQKENIIDESGMPKERFSAEFPKEGPSILRIQQVVRGDSAAYFCASSPEGALLSGNTIYFGEGSWLTVV.